Below, 3 T cell receptor beta chains from the same sample are listed, as sequenced in a study of T cell changes during pregnancy in multiple sclerosis. Clones were sequenced by immunoSEQ multiplex PCR, and TCRdb holds only the in-frame ones, with some missing. The table includes roughly 40,000 clones, approximately 92% detected once. The material was peripheral blood, obtained before pregnancy. These receptors all come from a female donor with multiple sclerosis, enrolled in a pregnancy study.

This clone has more than one count but fewer than ten. V is TRBV6-4 and J is TRBJ2-2; 8 positions match TRBD2. The CDR3 extends over 13 amino acids. Germline CDR1 and CDR2: MRHNA and SNTAGT. J lost 4 bases, V lost 5 bases, and 0 bases had no gene match. The CDR3 region is CASSSGSTGELFF. The CDR3 DNA is TGTGCCAGCAGTAGCGGGAGCACCGGGGAGCTGTTTTTT.

The chain couples TRBV5-1 to TRBJ2-7, with 8 bases that match TRBD2. CDR3 size: 15 residues. The V segment lost 3 bases and the J segment 12 bases; nucleotides outside the gene matches: 17. CDR1 and CDR2 (germline): SGHRS, YFSETQ. Here the CDR3 reads CASSSQLAETATPYF. CDR3 sequence (DNA): TGCGCCAGCAGCTCGCAACTAGCGGAGACAGCGACTCCGTACTTC.

This clone is a singleton in its sample. The chain couples TRBV7-9 to TRBJ2-5; a weak D match, TRBD2 (5 bases). The V end was cut by 3 bases, the J end by 5 bases, with 10 bases between. There are 13 residues in the CDR3. CDR1 SEHNR and CDR2 FQNEAQ come from the germline V gene (reference sequence). CDR3 sequence reads: CASSFARVETQYF. CDR3 sequence (DNA): TGTGCCAGCAGCTTTGCGCGGGTTGAGACCCAGTACTTC.